This TCR beta chain was recovered during a study of control samples from healthy donors and cancer patients. The CDR3 runs to 15 residues. V lost 1 base, J lost 4 bases, and 10 bases lay in between. Looked up from germline, CDR1 is SGHTA and CDR2 is FQGNSA. The repertoire was sequenced with immunoSEQ multiplex PCR; TCRdb's copy has only in-frame clones and lacks some. This sample has about 86,000 clones, with less than 90% found just once. This clone has a single count. The TCR sequence derives from a woman in her forties or fifties with colorectal cancer. The sample comprised PBMCs. This sequence joins TRBV7-2 and TRBJ2-2; D gene ambiguous. In DNA form, the CDR3 reads TGTGCCAGCAGCTTAGAGGCGGAGATCACCGGGGAGCTGTTTTTT. Protein: CASSLEAEITGELFF. Looking up the rest from reference TRBV7-2 and TRBJ2-2 gives the full variable domain: GAGVSQSPSNKVTEKGKDVELRCDPISGHTALYWYRQSLGQGLEFLIYFQGNSAPDKSGLPSDRFSAERTGGSVSTLTIQRTQQEDSAVYLCASSLEAEITGELFFGEGSRLTVL.